This T cell receptor beta chain comes out of a study of cytomegalovirus exposure and HLA in healthy donors. There are 14 residues in the CDR3. J gave up 7 bases and V 6 bases, and 9 bases lay outside the gene matches. Per the germline V gene, CDR1 is MNHEY and CDR2 is SMNVEV (reference sequence). Method: immunoSEQ multiplex PCR; TCRdb's copy keeps in-frame clones and lacks some. The sample records some 120,000 clones, about 84% being singletons. The sample taken for sequencing was PBMCs. The receptor was derived from a woman aged 30 to 39 in good health and CMV-seronegative. This chain joins TRBV27 and TRBJ2-7; 10 positions agree with TRBD1. The DNA of the CDR3 is TGTGCCAGCAGGGCCGGGACAGGGGCTGGAGAGCAGTACTTC. Its protein product is CASRAGTGAGEQYF.